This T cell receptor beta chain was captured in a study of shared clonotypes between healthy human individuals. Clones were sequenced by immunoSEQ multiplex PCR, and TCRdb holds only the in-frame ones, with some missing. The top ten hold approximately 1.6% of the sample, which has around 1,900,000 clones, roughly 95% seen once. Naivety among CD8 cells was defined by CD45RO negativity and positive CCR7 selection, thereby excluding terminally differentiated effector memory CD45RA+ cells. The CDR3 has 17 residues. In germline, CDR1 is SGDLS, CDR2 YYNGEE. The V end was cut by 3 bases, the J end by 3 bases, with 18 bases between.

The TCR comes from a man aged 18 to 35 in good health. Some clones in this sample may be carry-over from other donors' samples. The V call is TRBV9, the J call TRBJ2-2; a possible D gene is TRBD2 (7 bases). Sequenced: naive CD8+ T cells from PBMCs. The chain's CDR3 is CASSAGGGGRYTGELFF. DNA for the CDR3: TGTGCCAGCAGCGCCGGAGGGGGAGGGAGGTACACCGGGGAGCTGTTTTTT. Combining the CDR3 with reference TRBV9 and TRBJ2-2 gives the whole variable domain DSGVTQTPKHLITATGQRVTLRCSPRSGDLSVYWYQQSLDQGLQFLIQYYNGEERAKGNILERFSAQQFPDLHSELNLSSLELGDSALYFCASSAGGGGRYTGELFFGEGSRLTVL.